This T cell receptor (beta chain) was found in a study of control samples from healthy donors and cancer patients. Some clones are missing from TCRdb's copy, which holds only in-frame ones; the method was immunoSEQ multiplex PCR. The sample holds 40,000 to 55,000 clones, 85% to 95% seen once. This sequence was found in a woman between 45 and 65 years old with head and neck cancer. Sequencing was carried out using PBMCs.

The CDR3, as DNA: TGCGCCAGCAGCTGGGGACTAGCCGGCGAGACCCAGTACTTC. Its translation is CASSWGLAGETQYF. The chain recombines TRBV5-1 with TRBJ2-5; 9 bases align to TRBD2. J was trimmed by 5 bases and V by 3 bases; bases with no gene match: 5. Germline values: CDR1 SGHRS, CDR2 YFSETQ. This CDR3 spans 14 amino acids.